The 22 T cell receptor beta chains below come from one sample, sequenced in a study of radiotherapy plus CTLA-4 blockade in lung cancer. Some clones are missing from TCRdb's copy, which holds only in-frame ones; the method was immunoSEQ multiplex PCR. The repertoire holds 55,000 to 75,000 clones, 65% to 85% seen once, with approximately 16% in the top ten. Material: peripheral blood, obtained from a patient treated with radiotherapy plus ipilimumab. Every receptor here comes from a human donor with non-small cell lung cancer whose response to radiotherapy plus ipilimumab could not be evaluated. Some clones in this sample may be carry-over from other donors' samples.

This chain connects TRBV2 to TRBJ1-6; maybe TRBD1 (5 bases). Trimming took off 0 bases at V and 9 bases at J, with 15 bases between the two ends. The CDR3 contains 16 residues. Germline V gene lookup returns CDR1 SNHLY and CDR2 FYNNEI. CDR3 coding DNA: TGTGCCAGCAGTGAAGCCCCCGGACACGTGGGTTCACCCCTCCACTTT. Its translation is CASSEAPGHVGSPLHF.

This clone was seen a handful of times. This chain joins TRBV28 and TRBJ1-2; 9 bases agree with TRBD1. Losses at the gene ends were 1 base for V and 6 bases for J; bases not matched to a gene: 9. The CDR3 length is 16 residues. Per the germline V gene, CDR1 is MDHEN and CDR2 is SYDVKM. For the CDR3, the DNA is TGTGCCAGCAGTTTATTAATGGGGGACAGGGAGCATGGCTACACCTTC. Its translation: CASSLLMGDREHGYTF.

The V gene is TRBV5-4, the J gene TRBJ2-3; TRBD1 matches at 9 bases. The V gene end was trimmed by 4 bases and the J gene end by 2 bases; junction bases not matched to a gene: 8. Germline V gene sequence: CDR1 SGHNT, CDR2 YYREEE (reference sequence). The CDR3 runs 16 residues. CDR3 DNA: TGTGCCAGCAGCCACCCCGGACAGGGGACCACAGATACGCAGTATTTT. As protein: CASSHPGQGTTDTQYF.

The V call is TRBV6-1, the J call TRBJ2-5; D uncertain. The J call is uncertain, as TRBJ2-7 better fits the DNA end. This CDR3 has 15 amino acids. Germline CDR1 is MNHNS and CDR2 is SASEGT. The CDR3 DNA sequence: TGTGCCAGCAGTGAAGCGCTAAAAGGAAACTACGAGCAGTACTTC. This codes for CASSEALKGNYEQYF.

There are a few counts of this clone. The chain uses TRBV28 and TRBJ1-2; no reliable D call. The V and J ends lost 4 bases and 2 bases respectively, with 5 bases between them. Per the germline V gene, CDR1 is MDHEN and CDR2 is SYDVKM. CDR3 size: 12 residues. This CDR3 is CASSWENYGYTF. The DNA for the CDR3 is TGTGCCAGCAGTTGGGAGAACTATGGCTACACCTTC.

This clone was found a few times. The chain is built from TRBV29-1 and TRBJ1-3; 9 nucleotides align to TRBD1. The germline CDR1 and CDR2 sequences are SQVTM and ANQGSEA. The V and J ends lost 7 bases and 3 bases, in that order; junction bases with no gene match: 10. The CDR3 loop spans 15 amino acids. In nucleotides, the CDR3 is TGCAGCGCCCAATACAGGGGGCTCTTTGGAAACACCATATATTTT. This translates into CSAQYRGLFGNTIYF. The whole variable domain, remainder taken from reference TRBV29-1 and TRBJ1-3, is SAVISQKPSRDICQRGTSLTIQCQVDSQVTMMFWYRQQPGQSLTLIATANQGSEATYESGFVIDKFPISRPNLTFSTLTVSNMSPEDSSIYLCSAQYRGLFGNTIYFGEGSWLTVV.

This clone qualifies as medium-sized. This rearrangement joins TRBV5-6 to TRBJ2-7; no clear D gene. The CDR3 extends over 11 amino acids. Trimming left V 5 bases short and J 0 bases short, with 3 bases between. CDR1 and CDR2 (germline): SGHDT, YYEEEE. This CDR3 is CASRHSYEQYF. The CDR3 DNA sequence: TGTGCCAGCAGACACTCCTACGAGCAGTACTTC.

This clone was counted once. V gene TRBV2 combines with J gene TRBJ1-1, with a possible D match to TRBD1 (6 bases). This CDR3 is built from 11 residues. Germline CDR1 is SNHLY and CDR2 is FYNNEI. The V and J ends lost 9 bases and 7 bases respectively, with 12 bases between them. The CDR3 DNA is TGTGCCAGGGAAAAGGGGGTTGAAGCTTTCTTT. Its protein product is CAREKGVEAFF.

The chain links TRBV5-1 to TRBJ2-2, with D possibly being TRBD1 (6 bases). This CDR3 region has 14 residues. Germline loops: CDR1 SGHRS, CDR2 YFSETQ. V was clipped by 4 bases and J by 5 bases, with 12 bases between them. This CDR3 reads CASSKDSLTGELFF. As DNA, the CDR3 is TGCGCCAGCAGCAAGGACAGCTTAACCGGGGAGCTGTTTTTT.

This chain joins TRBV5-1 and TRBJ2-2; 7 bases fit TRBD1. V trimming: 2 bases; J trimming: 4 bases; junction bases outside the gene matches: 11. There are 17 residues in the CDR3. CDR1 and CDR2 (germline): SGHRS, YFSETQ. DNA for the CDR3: TGCGCCAGCAGCTTCCTATTACAGGGGTCCGGCACCGGGGAGCTGTTTTTT. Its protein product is CASSFLLQGSGTGELFF.

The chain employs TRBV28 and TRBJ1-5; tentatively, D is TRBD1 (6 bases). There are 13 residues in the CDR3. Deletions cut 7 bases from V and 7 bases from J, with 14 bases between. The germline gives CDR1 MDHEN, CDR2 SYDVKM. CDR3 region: CASKPQGHQPQHF. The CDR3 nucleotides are TGTGCCAGCAAACCTCAGGGGCACCAGCCCCAGCATTTT.

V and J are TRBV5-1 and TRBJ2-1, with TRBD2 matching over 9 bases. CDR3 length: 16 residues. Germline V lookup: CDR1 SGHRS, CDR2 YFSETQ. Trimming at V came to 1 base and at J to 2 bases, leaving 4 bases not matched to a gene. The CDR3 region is CASSLSGGGAYNEQFF. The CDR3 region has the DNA TGCGCCAGCAGCTTGAGCGGCGGGGGGGCCTACAATGAGCAGTTCTTC.

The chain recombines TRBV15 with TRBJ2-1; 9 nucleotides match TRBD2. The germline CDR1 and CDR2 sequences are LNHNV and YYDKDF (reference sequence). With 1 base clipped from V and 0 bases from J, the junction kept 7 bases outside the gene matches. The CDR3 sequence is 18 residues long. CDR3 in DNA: TGTGCCACCAGCAGAGTCCGACTAGCGGCGAGCTCCTACAATGAGCAGTTCTTC. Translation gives CATSRVRLAASSYNEQFF.

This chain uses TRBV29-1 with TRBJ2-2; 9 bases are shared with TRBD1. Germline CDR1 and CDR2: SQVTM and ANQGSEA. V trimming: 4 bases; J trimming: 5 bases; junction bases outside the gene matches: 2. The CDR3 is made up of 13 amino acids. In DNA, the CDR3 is TGCAGCGTTGGAGGGACAGGGACCGGGGAGCTGTTTTTT. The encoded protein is CSVGGTGTGELFF.

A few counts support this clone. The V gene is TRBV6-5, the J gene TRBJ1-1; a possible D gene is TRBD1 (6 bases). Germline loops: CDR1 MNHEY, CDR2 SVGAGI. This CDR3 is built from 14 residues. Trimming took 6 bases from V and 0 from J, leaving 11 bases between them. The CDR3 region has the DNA TGTGCCAGCAGACCGACAGGATTGAACACTGAAGCTTTCTTT. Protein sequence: CASRPTGLNTEAFF.

The CDR3 sequence: CATSRSGGEGGEAFF. Written as DNA, the CDR3 is TGTGCCACCAGCAGATCTGGAGGGGAGGGGGGTGAAGCTTTCTTT. The gene calls are TRBV15 and TRBJ1-1; D may be TRBD1 (6 bases). The CDR3 is made up of 15 amino acids. V was trimmed by 2 bases and J by 7 bases, leaving 17 bases between them. The V gene's germline CDR1 is LNHNV and CDR2 YYDKDF (reference sequence).

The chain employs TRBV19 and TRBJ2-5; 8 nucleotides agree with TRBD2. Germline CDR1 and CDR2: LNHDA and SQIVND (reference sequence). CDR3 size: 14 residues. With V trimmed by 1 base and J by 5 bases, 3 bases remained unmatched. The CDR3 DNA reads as TGTGCCAGTAGTATAGGCAGCGGGGGCGAGACCCAGTACTTC. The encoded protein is CASSIGSGGETQYF.

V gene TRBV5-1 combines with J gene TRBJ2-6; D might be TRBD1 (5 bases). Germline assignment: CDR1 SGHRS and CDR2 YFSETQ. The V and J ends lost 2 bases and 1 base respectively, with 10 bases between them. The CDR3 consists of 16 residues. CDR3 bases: TGCGCCAGCAGCTTTGCAGCAGGGTCTGGGGCCAACGTCCTGACTTTC. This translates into CASSFAAGSGANVLTF.

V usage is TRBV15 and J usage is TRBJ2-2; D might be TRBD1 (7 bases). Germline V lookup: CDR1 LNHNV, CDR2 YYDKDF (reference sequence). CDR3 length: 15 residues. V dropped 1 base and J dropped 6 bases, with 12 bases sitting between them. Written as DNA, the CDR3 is TGTGCCACCAGCAGAGTCCCCAGGGGGGCCGGGGAGCTGTTTTTT. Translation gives CATSRVPRGAGELFF.

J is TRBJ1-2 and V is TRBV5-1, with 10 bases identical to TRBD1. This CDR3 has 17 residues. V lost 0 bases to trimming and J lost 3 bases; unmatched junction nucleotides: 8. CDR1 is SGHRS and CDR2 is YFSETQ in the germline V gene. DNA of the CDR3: TGCGCCAGCAGCTTGGCGGGACAGGGGAATGGCGACTATGGCTACACCTTC. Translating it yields CASSLAGQGNGDYGYTF.

Written as DNA, the CDR3 is TGTGCCAGTCGATCGGCGGGGACCCAGTACTTC. Its protein product is CASRSAGTQYF. The gene calls are TRBV27 and TRBJ2-5, with D tentatively TRBD2 (5 bases). CDR1 and CDR2 from the germline V gene are MNHEY and SMNVEV (reference sequence). This CDR3 is 11 amino acids long. V lost 9 bases and J lost 7, with 12 bases in between.

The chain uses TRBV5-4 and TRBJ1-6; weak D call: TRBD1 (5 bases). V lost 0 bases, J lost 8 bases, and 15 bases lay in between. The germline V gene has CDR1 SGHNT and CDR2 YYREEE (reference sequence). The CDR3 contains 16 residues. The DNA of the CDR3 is TGTGCCAGCAGCTTGGGGGGATTTACGGGGGATTCACCCCTCCACTTT. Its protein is CASSLGGFTGDSPLHF.